This T cell receptor (beta chain) was captured by sequencing in a study of OX40 agonist ivuxolimab in advanced cancers. Across the study: Patients took ivuxolimab, an agonistic anti-OX40 (CD134) antibody. Patients received ivuxolimab, an intravenous treatment, every 2 weeks at 0.01 to 10 mg/kg.

Turning to this clone: Its antigen is not identified.

The length of the CDR3 is 17 residues. Germline CDR1 MNHNS, CDR2 SASEGT. After removal of 0 bases from V and 2 bases from J, the junction contained 9 bases not matched to a gene. Study-level findings and limits: CD8+ T cells were the subset that, on average, had more expanded clones than CD4+. With doses of 0.1-3.0 mg/kg, partial responders showed among the lowest clonal expansion.

Assay used: immunoSEQ multiplex PCR; TCRdb lists only in-frame clones, some missing. Seen here are some 80,000 clones, just over 90% observed once, and the top ten hold 4.8%. This clonotype was sampled from an adult with an advanced solid tumor such as melanoma, head and neck, liver or kidney cancer. V gene TRBV6-1 combines with J gene TRBJ2-7; TRBD1 aligns across 8 bases. The input for sequencing was CD4+ or CD8+ T cells sorted from blood, taken in a trial of the OX40 agonist ivuxolimab. The DNA for the CDR3 is TGTGCCAGCAGTGAAGCTAGGACAGGGTGGGCCACCTACGAGCAGTACTTC. It encodes CASSEARTGWATYEQYF.